This TCR beta chain derives from a study of T-cell reconstitution after alpha-beta-depleted transplantation in children. Unique molecular identifiers featured in how the TCRbeta library was prepared. Each CDR3 protein gets one entry after TCRdb re-called the PCR reads with MiXCR. The table includes about 980,000 distinct CDR3 sequences, around 30% detected once. A word on this clonotype: Antigen specificity is unknown.

Broader study findings: A year had passed since transplant, and T-cell counts and diversity by then came mostly from newly produced T cells. The origin of alpha-beta T cells about two months after transplant was reportedly several hundred expanded graft clones. Recipient T cells and thymic progenitors that survived gave rise to the high TCRbeta diversity observed at day 60 in some patients.

This CDR3 is built from 15 residues. CDR1 is MDHEN, CDR2 SYDVKM, per germline. Trimming pared 0 bases from V and 1 base from J, leaving 10 bases between. This material consisted of PBMCs, mostly from graft donor cells, taken 360 days after TCRalphabeta/CD19-depleted stem cell transplant. This chain joins TRBV28 and TRBJ2-7, with D perhaps given as TRBD1 or TRBD2 (5 bases each). This TCR derives from a boy younger than two who had a stem cell transplant for SCID, so the T cells may come from the graft donor. The CDR3 nucleotides are TGTGCCAGCAGTTTATGGTGGGGGTCGTCCTACGAGCAGTACTTC. As protein: CASSLWWGSSYEQYF.